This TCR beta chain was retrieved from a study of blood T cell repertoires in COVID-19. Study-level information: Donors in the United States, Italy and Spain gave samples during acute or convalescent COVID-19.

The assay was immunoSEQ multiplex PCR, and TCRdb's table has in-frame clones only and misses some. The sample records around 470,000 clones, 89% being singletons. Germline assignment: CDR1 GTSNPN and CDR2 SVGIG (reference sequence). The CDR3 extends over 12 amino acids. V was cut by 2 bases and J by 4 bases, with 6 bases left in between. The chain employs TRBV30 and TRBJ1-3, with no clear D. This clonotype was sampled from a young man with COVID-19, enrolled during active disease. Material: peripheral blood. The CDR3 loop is CAWSPRGNTIYF. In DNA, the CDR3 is TGTGCCTGGAGTCCACGGGGAAACACCATATATTTT.